These T cell receptor beta chains were read from a single sample in a study of blood T cell repertoires in COVID-19. Assay: immunoSEQ multiplex PCR; the TCRdb copy retains only in-frame clones and omits some. The profile shows about 250,000 clones, around three quarters of them singletons. The sequenced sample consisted of peripheral blood. These receptors were taken from a woman older than 75 with acute or convalescent COVID-19. CDR3s include the opening cysteine and the closing phenylalanine or tryptophan. A D gene is named only where the DNA matches it firmly. Only part of the rows carry a size: once, few, many, or a class if the clone is expanded.

D gene	V gene	clone size	J gene	CDR3 DNA	CDR3 protein
.	TRBV3-1/TRBV3-2	.	TRBJ2-2	TGTGCCAGCAGCGAAGTTGAGGTTGCGAACACCGGGGAGCTGTTTTTT	CASSEVEVANTGELFF
TRBD1	TRBV15	.	TRBJ2-3	TGTGCCACCAGCAGAGGGACAGGGATGTATCGGGATACGCAGTATTTT	CATSRGTGMYRDTQYF
.	TRBV6-6	.	TRBJ1-5	TGTGCCAGCAGTTACGACAGGAATCAGCCCCAGCATTTT	CASSYDRNQPQHF
TRBD1	TRBV19	.	TRBJ2-4	TGTGCCAGTAGGAATTCTCGTGGACAGGGGGCAATGAACATTCAGTACTTC	CASRNSRGQGAMNIQYF
.	TRBV19	.	TRBJ2-1	TGTGCCAGTAGTACAGGGAGGAATGAGCAGTTCTTC	CASSTGRNEQFF
.	TRBV5-1	.	TRBJ1-2	TGCGCCAGCAGCTTGGCCGACACTGTTACCGATGGCTACACCTTC	CASSLADTVTDGYTF
.	TRBV10-2	few	TRBJ1-5	TGCGCCAGCAGTGAGTTACAGGCTCCCAATCAGCCCCAGCATTTT	CASSELQAPNQPQHF
TRBD2	TRBV2	.	TRBJ2-1	TGTGCCAGCAAACCGGGACTAGCGGGGCGTACCTACAATGAGCAGTTCTTC	CASKPGLAGRTYNEQFF
.	TRBV18	.	TRBJ1-5	TGTGCTAGCTCACCAGGGAGTGATCAGCCCCAGCATTTT	CASSPGSDQPQHF
.	TRBV7-6	few	TRBJ1-3	TGTGCCAGCAGTTTCACCCTTGAGGGGGCTGGAAACACCATATATTTT	CASSFTLEGAGNTIYF
.	TRBV7-2	.	TRBJ2-1	TGTGCCAGCAGCTTAATACGGTACGGGGGGCCTGACAATGAGCAGTTCTTC	CASSLIRYGGPDNEQFF
.	TRBV6-5	.	TRBJ1-1	TGTGCCAGCAGTTTCCGAGGAGGGAGCACTGAAGCTTTCTTT	CASSFRGGSTEAFF
.	TRBV10-1	.	TRBJ2-3	TGCGCCAGCAGTGAAGTCCTAGATTCTACGCAGTATTTT	CASSEVLDSTQYF
TRBD2	TRBV30	.	TRBJ2-7	TGTGCCTGGAGTCTAACTAGCGGGAGGGCCAACGAGCAGTACTTC	CAWSLTSGRANEQYF
.	TRBV7-9	.	TRBJ1-5	TGTGCCAGCAGCTCCAGCGGGACTCTTAGCAATCAGCCCCAGCATTTT	CASSSSGTLSNQPQHF
.	TRBV21-1	.	TRBJ1-3	TGTGCCAGCAGCAAAGGACAGGTGTCCTCTGGAAACACCATATATTTT	CASSKGQVSSGNTIYF
TRBD2	TRBV19	.	TRBJ2-2	TGTGCCAGTAGTATAGATCCTCGGGGCGGGAGAAGGAGGACCGGGGAGCTGTTTTTT	CASSIDPRGGRRRTGELFF
.	TRBV18	.	TRBJ1-1	TGTGCCAGCCAAAGCCAGAACACTGAAGCTTTCTTT	CASQSQNTEAFF
TRBD1	TRBV7-6	.	TRBJ1-4	TGTGCCAGCAGCCCGAACAGGGGGCTGAGTGAAAAACTGTTTTTT	CASSPNRGLSEKLFF
TRBD1	TRBV12-3/TRBV12-4	few	TRBJ1-5	TGTGCCAGCAGCTTACAGGGGTGGACCCAGCATTTT	CASSLQGWTQHF
TRBD2	TRBV9	.	TRBJ2-3	TGTGCCAGCAGCCCGGGACTAGCGGCCCTCACAGATACGCAGTATTTT	CASSPGLAALTDTQYF
.	TRBV10-3	few	TRBJ2-7	TGTGCCATCAGTGAGTCAATCCAGTCCAGGGAGCAGTACTTC	CAISESIQSREQYF